This T cell receptor (beta chain) was sequenced for a study of shared clonotypes between healthy human individuals. Study as a whole: Each donor had three CD4 naive, three CD4 memory, two CD8 naive and one CD8 memory plate.

Study-wide results and limits: The study found approximately 5% of naive CD4 clonotypes shared across a few donors.

The CDR3 runs to 14 residues. With 6 bases removed from V and 2 bases from J, the gap between germline ends came to 13 bases. Germline V gene lookup returns CDR1 SGHTS and CDR2 YDEGEE. This clone was recorded at least ten times. What it recognizes is unknown. This table comes from immunoSEQ multiplex PCR, and its TCRdb copy is limited to in-frame clones, with some not included. The sample has about 640,000 clones; approximately 75% are singletons. Splitting of CD4+ cells produced CD45RA+ naive and CD45RA-negative memory subsets. Sequenced material: memory CD4+ T cells sorted from blood. Subset indicated: CD45RA-negative fraction. The sequence was obtained from a woman under 40 in good health. This chain links TRBV5-8 with TRBJ2-3; D is possibly TRBD2 (6 bases). The CDR3 coding sequence is TGTGCCAGCAACAGATGGGGGGACACAGATACGCAGTATTTT. Translation: CASNRWGDTDTQYF.